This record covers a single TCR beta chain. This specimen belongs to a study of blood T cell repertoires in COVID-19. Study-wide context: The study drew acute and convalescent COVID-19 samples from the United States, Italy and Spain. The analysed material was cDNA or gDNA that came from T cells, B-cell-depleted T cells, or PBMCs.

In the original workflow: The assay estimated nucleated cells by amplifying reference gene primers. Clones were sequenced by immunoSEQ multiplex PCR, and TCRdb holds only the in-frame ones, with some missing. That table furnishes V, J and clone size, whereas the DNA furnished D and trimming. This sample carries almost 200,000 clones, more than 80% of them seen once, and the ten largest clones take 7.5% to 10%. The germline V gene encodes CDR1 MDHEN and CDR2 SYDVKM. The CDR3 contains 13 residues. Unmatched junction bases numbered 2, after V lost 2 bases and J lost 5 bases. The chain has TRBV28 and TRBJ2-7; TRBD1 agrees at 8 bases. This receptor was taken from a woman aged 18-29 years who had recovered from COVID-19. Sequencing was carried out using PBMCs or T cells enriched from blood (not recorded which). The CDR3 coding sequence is TGTGCCAGCAGTTTACAGGGGGCGAACGAGCAGTACTTC. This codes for CASSLQGANEQYF.